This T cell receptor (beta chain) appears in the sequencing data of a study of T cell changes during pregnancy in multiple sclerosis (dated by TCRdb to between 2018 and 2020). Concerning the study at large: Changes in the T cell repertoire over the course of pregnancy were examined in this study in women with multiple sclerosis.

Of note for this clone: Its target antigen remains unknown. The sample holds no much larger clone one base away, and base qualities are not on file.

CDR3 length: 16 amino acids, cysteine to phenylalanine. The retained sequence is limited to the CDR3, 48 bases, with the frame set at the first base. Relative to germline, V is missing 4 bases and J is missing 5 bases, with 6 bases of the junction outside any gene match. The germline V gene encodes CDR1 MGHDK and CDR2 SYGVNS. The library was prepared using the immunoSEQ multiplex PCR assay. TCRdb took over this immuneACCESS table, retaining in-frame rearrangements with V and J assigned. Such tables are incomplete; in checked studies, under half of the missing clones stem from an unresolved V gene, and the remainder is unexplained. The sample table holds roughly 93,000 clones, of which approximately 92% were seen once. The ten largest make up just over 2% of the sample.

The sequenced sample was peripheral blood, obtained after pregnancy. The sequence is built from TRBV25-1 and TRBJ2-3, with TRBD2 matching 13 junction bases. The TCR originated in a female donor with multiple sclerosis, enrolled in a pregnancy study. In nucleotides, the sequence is TGTGCCAGCAGTGCAGGACTAGCGGGGGATTTAGATACGCAGTATTTT. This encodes CASSAGLAGDLDTQYF.